The 30 T cell receptor beta chains presented below share a single source sample, sequenced in a study of T cell changes during pregnancy in multiple sclerosis. Profiling relied on immunoSEQ multiplex PCR, and the TCRdb table lists in-frame clones only, not all of them. The repertoire includes tens of thousands of clones, about 89% of them detected once, and 0.65% to 1% sits in the top ten. The source was peripheral blood, collected in the second trimester of pregnancy. The origin of the receptors is a female donor with multiple sclerosis, enrolled in a pregnancy study.

The chain links TRBV5-4 to TRBJ1-1; no reliable D call. The CDR3 sequence is 16 residues long. Germline CDR1 and CDR2: SGHNT and YYREEE (reference sequence). V was pared by 0 bases and J by 3 bases, with 15 bases between. This CDR3 reads CASSLGVRLKDTEAFF. CDR3 DNA: TGTGCCAGCAGCTTGGGGGTGAGGTTAAAGGACACTGAAGCTTTCTTT.

The chain combines TRBV10-3 with TRBJ2-7; 7 nucleotides match TRBD1. V was pared by 4 bases and J by 3 bases, with 21 bases of the junction left unmatched. The CDR3 extends over 19 amino acids. Germline CDR1 reads ENHRY; CDR2 reads SYGVKD. CDR3 bases: TGTGCCATCAGTGGTCCCACCCTAAGGGCACAGGGGAAGGACTACGAGCAGTACTTC. It specifies CAISGPTLRAQGKDYEQYF.

The chain carries TRBV19 and TRBJ1-1; perhaps TRBD1 as D (6 bases). Germline loops: CDR1 LNHDA, CDR2 SQIVND (reference sequence). The V end lost 9 bases, the J end lost 6 bases, and 14 bases lay between the germline ends. The CDR3 length is 12 residues. CDR3: CASRGWGAEAFF. CDR3 sequence (DNA): TGTGCCAGCAGGGGCTGGGGCGCTGAAGCTTTCTTT.

This chain joins TRBV2 and TRBJ2-5; 7 bases map to TRBD2. V shed 11 bases and J 5 bases; nucleotides not matched to a gene: 8. The germline gives CDR1 SNHLY, CDR2 FYNNEI. The CDR3 covers 12 residues. The CDR3 bases are TGTGCCGGGAGGGCGGGGTTGGAGACCCAGTACTTC. Its translation is CAGRAGLETQYF.

The chain is built from TRBV6-5 and TRBJ1-2; TRBD1 matches 8 bases. The germline gives CDR1 MNHEY, CDR2 SVGAGI. The CDR3 is made up of 15 amino acids. With 3 bases clipped from V and 3 bases from J, the junction kept 6 bases outside the gene matches. The CDR3 sequence is CASSYRATGDYGYTF. The CDR3 DNA reads as TGTGCCAGCAGTTATCGGGCGACAGGGGACTATGGCTACACCTTC.

This chain connects TRBV6-5 to TRBJ1-2; D call uncertain. V dropped 0 bases and J dropped 7 bases, with 15 bases sitting between them. The CDR3 length is 15 residues. Germline V gene lookup returns CDR1 MNHEY and CDR2 SVGAGI. The CDR3 sequence is CASSYSVAGSPGYTF. The CDR3, as DNA: TGTGCCAGCAGTTACTCGGTAGCCGGGTCCCCTGGCTACACCTTC.

This rearrangement joins TRBV2 to TRBJ1-6, with TRBD1 as a possible D gene (5 bases). The CDR3 loop spans 15 amino acids. V gave up 7 bases and J gave up 5 bases, with 15 bases separating them. From germline, CDR1 is SNHLY and CDR2 FYNNEI. The CDR3 DNA is TGTGCCAGCATCCCAGACGCGGGGGATAATTCACCCCTCCACTTT. This translates into CASIPDAGDNSPLHF.

This clone was found a few times. The chain carries TRBV5-4 and TRBJ1-1; TRBD1 matches at 9 bases. Per germline, CDR1 SGHNT and CDR2 YYREEE (reference sequence). The CDR3 totals 13 residues. CDR3 in DNA: TGTGGTTACATTGGGACAGGGCTCACTGAAGCTTTCTTT. Residues: CGYIGTGLTEAFF.

This chain connects TRBV11-3 to TRBJ2-1, with D possibly matching TRBD1 (5 bases). The CDR3 covers 12 residues. Germline V lookup: CDR1 SGHNT, CDR2 YENEEA. V shed 4 bases and J shed 9 bases, with 10 bases lying between them. Written as DNA, the CDR3 is TGTGCCAGCAGCTCTCAGGGATCTGAGCAGTTCTTC. It yields the protein CASSSQGSEQFF.

This clone was seen once. The V and J genes are TRBV4-3 and TRBJ1-1; D is possibly TRBD1 (5 bases). V was cut by 3 bases and J by 5 bases, with 7 bases left in between. Germline V gives CDR1 LGHNA, CDR2 YSLEER. This CDR3 contains 12 residues. The CDR3 here is CASSHRGTEAFF. The CDR3 DNA sequence: TGCGCCAGCAGCCATCGGGGGACTGAAGCTTTCTTT.

The chain couples TRBV7-9 to TRBJ1-3; TRBD1 matches at 11 bases. This CDR3 contains 16 residues. The V and J ends lost 5 bases and 8 bases, in that order; junction bases with no gene match: 11. Germline CDR1 is SEHNR and CDR2 is FQNEAQ (reference sequence). The CDR3 DNA reads as TGTGCCAGCAGCCGGCTTCCGGGACAGGGGGGAGACACCATATATTTT. This translates into CASSRLPGQGGDTIYF.

The chain couples TRBV30 to TRBJ2-2; weak D call: TRBD1 (7 bases). V was pared by 3 bases and J by 6 bases, with 11 bases between. Germline V gene lookup returns CDR1 GTSNPN and CDR2 SVGIG (reference sequence). The CDR3 sequence is 13 residues long. The CDR3 DNA reads as TGTGCCTGGAGGCAGGGGGGATCCGGGGAGCTGTTTTTT. Translated: CAWRQGGSGELFF.

The V and J genes are TRBV7-8 and TRBJ2-1; TRBD2 matches at 7 bases. The V segment lost 5 bases and the J segment 0 bases; nucleotides outside the gene matches: 10. CDR1 is SGHVS, CDR2 FQNEAQ, per germline. The CDR3 has 17 residues. CDR3 DNA sequence: TGTGCCAGCAGCATGGCCTCTAGCGGAAGCTCCTACAATGAGCAGTTCTTC. It encodes CASSMASSGSSYNEQFF. The variable domain in full, with the rest retrieved from reference TRBV7-8 and TRBJ2-1, is GAGVSQSPRYKVAKRGQDVALRCDPISGHVSLFWYQQALGQGPEFLTYFQNEAQLDKSGLPSDRFFAERPEGSVSTLKIQRTQQEDSAVYLCASSMASSGSSYNEQFFGPGTRLTVL.

The chain links TRBV4-3 to TRBJ2-5; D is uncertain. The CDR3 covers 13 residues. Trimming left V 0 bases short and J 5 bases short, with 7 bases between. In germline, CDR1 is LGHNA, CDR2 YSLEER. The CDR3 DNA follows: TGCGCCAGCAGCCAAGATCGGTGGGAGACCCAGTACTTC. Residues: CASSQDRWETQYF.

The chain combines TRBV14 with TRBJ2-7, with 8 bases identical to TRBD1. This CDR3 has 14 amino acids. Germline trimming cut 5 bases from V and 4 bases from J; bases unmatched to any gene: 7. Germline V gene lookup returns CDR1 SGHDN and CDR2 FVKESK. The CDR3 sequence: CASSFGQGGYEQYF. DNA of the CDR3: TGTGCCAGCAGCTTCGGACAGGGCGGGTACGAGCAGTACTTC.

This clone turned up a few times. This chain connects TRBV7-2 to TRBJ1-1, with D possibly being TRBD1 (5 bases). In germline, CDR1 is SGHTA, CDR2 FQGNSA. The germline V and J ends were trimmed by 0 bases and 3 bases, with 8 bases remaining between them. This CDR3 has 14 amino acids. The CDR3 sequence is CASSLAQGYTEAFF. CDR3 DNA: TGTGCCAGCAGCTTAGCGCAGGGATACACTGAAGCTTTCTTT.

This clone has only a few counts. This chain joins TRBV29-1 and TRBJ1-6; D not resolved. Trimming stripped 6 bases from V and 6 bases from J, with 9 bases between. CDR1 and CDR2 (germline): SQVTM, ANQGSEA. The CDR3 is 12 residues long. The CDR3 bases are TGCAGCGTGCGGGAACCTAATTCACCCCTCCACTTT. Translating it yields CSVREPNSPLHF.

The chain employs TRBV11-3 and TRBJ2-7, with D tentatively TRBD1 (5 bases). There are 11 residues in the CDR3. CDR1 and CDR2 from the germline V gene are SGHNT and YENEEA. V shed 8 bases and J shed 0 bases, with 5 bases lying between them. The CDR3 is CASGASYEQYF. CDR3 nucleotides: TGTGCCAGCGGGGCCTCCTACGAGCAGTACTTC.

The chain links TRBV4-3 to TRBJ2-1, with a weak D call TRBD2 (7 bases). Germline assignment: CDR1 LGHNA and CDR2 YSLEER. Trimming removed 1 base at V and 9 bases at J, with 10 bases between. This CDR3 spans 13 amino acids. The CDR3, as DNA: TGCGCCAGCAGCCAAGTGGGGGGGGCTGAGCAGTTCTTC. It encodes CASSQVGGAEQFF.

Here the CDR3 reads CASSLEVSGGLHNEQFF. The CDR3 bases are TGTGCCAGCAGCTTGGAGGTGAGCGGGGGGCTTCACAATGAGCAGTTCTTC. The V gene is TRBV5-5, the J gene TRBJ2-1, with 9 bases aligning to TRBD2. Trimming removed 0 bases from V and 5 bases from J; junction bases left unmatched: 9. Germline loops: CDR1 SGHKS, CDR2 YYEKEE (reference sequence). The CDR3 totals 17 residues.

This clone was observed once. The CDR3 reads CSVEEPGETQYF. The CDR3 DNA is TGCAGCGTTGAAGAACCGGGGGAGACCCAGTACTTC. The V and J genes are TRBV29-1 and TRBJ2-5; D might be TRBD2 (5 bases). From germline, CDR1 is SQVTM and CDR2 ANQGSEA. The length of the CDR3 is 12 residues. V was shortened by 0 bases and J by 5 bases, with 7 bases between the two germline ends.

The V gene is TRBV9, the J gene TRBJ2-2; the match to TRBD1 covers 9 bases. CDR1 is SGDLS and CDR2 is YYNGEE in the germline V gene. Germline trimming cut 5 bases from V and 4 bases from J; bases unmatched to any gene: 6. The CDR3 is 15 amino acids. The DNA for the CDR3 is TGTGCCAGCAGGACAGAGGGACAGGGCACCGGGGAGCTGTTTTTT. Its protein is CASRTEGQGTGELFF.

The chain couples TRBV4-2 to TRBJ2-7, with 12 bases matching TRBD2. Losses at the gene ends were 1 base for V and 4 bases for J; bases not matched to a gene: 8. The CDR3 runs 17 residues. Germline CDR1 reads LGHNA; CDR2 reads YNFKEQ. The DNA for the CDR3 is TGTGCCAGCAGCCAAGGGGTAGGGCTAGCGGGGGGGTACGAGCAGTACTTC. It encodes CASSQGVGLAGGYEQYF.

V gene TRBV9 combines with J gene TRBJ1-4; perhaps TRBD1 as D (6 bases). The V gene lost 0 bases and the J gene lost 4 bases, with 16 bases spanning the gap. Per germline, CDR1 SGDLS and CDR2 YYNGEE. There are 17 residues in the CDR3. DNA of the CDR3: TGTGCCAGCAGCGTAGGCTTACAGGGCTGGGGTAATGAAAAACTGTTTTTT. Amino acid sequence: CASSVGLQGWGNEKLFF.

The gene calls are TRBV7-2 and TRBJ2-3, with D unresolved. The germline gives CDR1 SGHTA, CDR2 FQGNSA. V dropped 0 bases and J dropped 3 bases, with 13 bases sitting between them. The CDR3 has 16 residues. The CDR3 reads CASSLALGALTDTQYF. The DNA of the CDR3 is TGTGCCAGCAGCTTAGCGTTAGGAGCGCTAACAGATACGCAGTATTTT.

This clone was found once. The gene calls are TRBV5-6 and TRBJ1-2; D is uncertain. Germline V gene data show CDR1 as SGHDT and CDR2 as YYEEEE. The CDR3 is 14 residues long. V was shortened by 7 bases and J by 5 bases, with 18 bases between the two germline ends. This CDR3 reads CASGLPGREYGYTF. CDR3 coding DNA: TGTGCCAGCGGCCTCCCAGGCCGGGAATATGGCTACACCTTC.

The J gene is TRBJ1-3, the V gene TRBV2, with unresolved D. V was shortened by 3 bases and J by 0 bases, with 12 bases between the two germline ends. Germline lookup yields CDR1 SNHLY and CDR2 FYNNEI. The CDR3 has 16 residues. CDR3 sequence (DNA): TGTGCCAGCAGTGATCTCGTCAGGTACTCTGGAAACACCATATATTTT. Translation gives CASSDLVRYSGNTIYF.

This clone was detected once. This sequence joins TRBV7-2 and TRBJ1-2; D gene ambiguous. The CDR3 covers 16 residues. Germline CDR1 SGHTA, CDR2 FQGNSA. The V gene lost 0 bases and the J gene lost 4 bases, with 15 bases spanning the gap. This chain's CDR3 is CASSLASGRPGYGYTF. The CDR3 region has the DNA TGTGCCAGCAGCTTAGCTTCAGGCAGGCCCGGCTATGGCTACACCTTC.

This clone was observed a handful of times. The V gene is TRBV4-2, the J gene TRBJ1-2; 8 bases fit TRBD1. With 3 bases clipped from V and 8 bases from J, the junction kept 8 bases outside the gene matches. The germline V gene encodes CDR1 LGHNA and CDR2 YNFKEQ. This CDR3 is 14 amino acids long. The DNA for the CDR3 is TGTGCCAGCAGCCAGACGACAGGGGCACGCGGCTACACCTTC. Translation gives CASSQTTGARGYTF.

The chain links TRBV10-3 to TRBJ1-1; 7 nucleotides line up with TRBD1. J lost 3 bases, V lost 3 bases, and 4 bases had no gene match. The V gene's germline CDR1 is ENHRY and CDR2 SYGVKD. This CDR3 region has 14 residues. CDR3 coding DNA: TGTGCCATCAGTGACACCCAGGGGGACACTGAAGCTTTCTTT. It codes for CAISDTQGDTEAFF.